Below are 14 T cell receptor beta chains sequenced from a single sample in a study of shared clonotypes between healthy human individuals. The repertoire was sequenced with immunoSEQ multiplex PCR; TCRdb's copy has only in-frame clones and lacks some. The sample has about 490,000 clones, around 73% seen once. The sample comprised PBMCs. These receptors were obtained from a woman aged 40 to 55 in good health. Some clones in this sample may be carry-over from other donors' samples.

The CDR3 sequence: CASQKLLGAYEQYF. CDR3 coding DNA: TGTGCCAGCCAAAAATTGTTGGGGGCATACGAGCAGTACTTC. The rearrangement uses TRBV28 and TRBJ2-7; TRBD1 is a possible D gene (6 bases). Germline V gives CDR1 MDHEN, CDR2 SYDVKM. V was shortened by 8 bases and J by 4 bases, with 18 bases between the two germline ends. There are 14 residues in the CDR3.

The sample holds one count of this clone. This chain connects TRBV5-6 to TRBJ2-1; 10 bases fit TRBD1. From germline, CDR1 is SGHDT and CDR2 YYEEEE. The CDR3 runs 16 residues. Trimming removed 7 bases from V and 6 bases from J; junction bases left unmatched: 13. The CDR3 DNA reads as TGTGCCAGCGCCCTCTCCGGGACAGGGGAATTCAATGAGCAGTTCTTC. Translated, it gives CASALSGTGEFNEQFF.

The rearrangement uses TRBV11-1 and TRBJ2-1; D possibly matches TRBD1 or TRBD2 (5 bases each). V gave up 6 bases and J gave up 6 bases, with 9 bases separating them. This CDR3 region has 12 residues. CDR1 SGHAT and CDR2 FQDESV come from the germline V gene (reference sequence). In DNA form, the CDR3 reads TGTGCCAGCAGGGGACCACTCAATGAGCAGTTCTTC. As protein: CASRGPLNEQFF.

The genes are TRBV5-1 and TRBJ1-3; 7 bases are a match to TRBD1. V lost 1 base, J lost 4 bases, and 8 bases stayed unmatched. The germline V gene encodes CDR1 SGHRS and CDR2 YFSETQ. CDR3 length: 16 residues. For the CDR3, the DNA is TGCGCCAGCAGCTTGCCACCCAGGGGACAGGGAAACACCATATATTTT. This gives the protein CASSLPPRGQGNTIYF.

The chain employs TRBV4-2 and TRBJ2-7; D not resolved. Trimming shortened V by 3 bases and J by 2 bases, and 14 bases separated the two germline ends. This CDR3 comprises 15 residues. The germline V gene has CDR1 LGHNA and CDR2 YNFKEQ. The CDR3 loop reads CASSQAGGTAYEQYF. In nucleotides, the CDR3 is TGTGCCAGCAGCCAGGCTGGTGGCACGGCCTACGAGCAGTACTTC.

CDR3: CAWTQGAYGYTF. As DNA, the CDR3 is TGTGCCTGGACCCAAGGAGCCTATGGCTACACCTTC. The V gene is TRBV30, the J gene TRBJ1-2; D unclear. Germline loops: CDR1 GTSNPN, CDR2 SVGIG (reference sequence). Trimming stripped 4 bases from V and 4 bases from J, with 10 bases between. CDR3 length: 12 amino acids.

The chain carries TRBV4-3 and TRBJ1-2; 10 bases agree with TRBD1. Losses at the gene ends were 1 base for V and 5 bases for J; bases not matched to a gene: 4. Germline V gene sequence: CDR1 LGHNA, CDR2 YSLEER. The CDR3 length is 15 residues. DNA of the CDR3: TGCGCCAGCAGCCAAGGGGACAGGGGCGATTATGGCTACACCTTC. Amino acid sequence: CASSQGDRGDYGYTF.

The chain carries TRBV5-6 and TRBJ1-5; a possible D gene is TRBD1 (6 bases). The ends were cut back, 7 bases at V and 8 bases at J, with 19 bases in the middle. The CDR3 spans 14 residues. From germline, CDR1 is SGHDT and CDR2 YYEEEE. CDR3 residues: CASSVGGAWEPQHF. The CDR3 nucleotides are TGTGCCAGCTCAGTGGGGGGGGCCTGGGAGCCCCAGCATTTT. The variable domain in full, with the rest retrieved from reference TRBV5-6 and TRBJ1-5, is DAGVTQSPTHLIKTRGQQVTLRCSPKSGHDTVSWYQQALGQGPQFIFQYYEEEERQRGNFPDRFSGHQFPNYSSELNVNALLLGDSALYLCASSVGGAWEPQHFGDGTRLSIL.

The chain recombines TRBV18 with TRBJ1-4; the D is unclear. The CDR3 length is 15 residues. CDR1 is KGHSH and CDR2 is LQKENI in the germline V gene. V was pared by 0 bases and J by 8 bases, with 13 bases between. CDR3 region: CASSPPGQGQEKLFF. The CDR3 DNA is TGTGCCAGCTCACCACCCGGCCAAGGTCAAGAAAAACTGTTTTTT.

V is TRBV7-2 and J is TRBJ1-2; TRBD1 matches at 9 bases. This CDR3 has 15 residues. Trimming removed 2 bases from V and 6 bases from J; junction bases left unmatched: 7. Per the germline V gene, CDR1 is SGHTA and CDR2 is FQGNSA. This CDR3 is CASSLRGTGRNGYTF. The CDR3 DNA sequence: TGTGCCAGCAGCTTACGGGGGACAGGGAGAAATGGCTACACCTTC.

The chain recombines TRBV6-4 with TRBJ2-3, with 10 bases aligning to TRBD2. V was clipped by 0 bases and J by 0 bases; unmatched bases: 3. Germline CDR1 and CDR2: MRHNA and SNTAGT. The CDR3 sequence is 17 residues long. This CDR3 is CASSDSEREGSTDTQYF. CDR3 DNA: TGTGCCAGCAGTGACTCAGAGCGGGAGGGTAGCACAGATACGCAGTATTTT.

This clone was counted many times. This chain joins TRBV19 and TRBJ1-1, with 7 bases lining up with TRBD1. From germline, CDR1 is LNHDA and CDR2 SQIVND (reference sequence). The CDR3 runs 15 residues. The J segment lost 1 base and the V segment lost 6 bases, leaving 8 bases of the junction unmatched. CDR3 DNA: TGTGCCAGTAGGCTTCAATGGACAGGGAACACTGAAGCTTTCTTT. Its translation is CASRLQWTGNTEAFF.

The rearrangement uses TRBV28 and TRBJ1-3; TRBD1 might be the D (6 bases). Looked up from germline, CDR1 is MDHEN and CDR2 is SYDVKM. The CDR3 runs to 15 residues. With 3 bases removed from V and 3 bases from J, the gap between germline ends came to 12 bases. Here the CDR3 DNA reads TGTGCCAGCAGTTTTCCCCCGGACAGTGGAAACACCATATATTTT. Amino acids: CASSFPPDSGNTIYF.

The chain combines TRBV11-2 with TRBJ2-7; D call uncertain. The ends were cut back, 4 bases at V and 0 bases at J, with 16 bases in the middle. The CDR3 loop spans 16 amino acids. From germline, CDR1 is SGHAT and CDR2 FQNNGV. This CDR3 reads CASSSTHKATSYEQYF. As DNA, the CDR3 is TGTGCCAGCAGCTCAACTCATAAGGCAACCTCCTACGAGCAGTACTTC.